Presented here are 15 T cell receptor beta chains from one specimen sequenced in a study of T cell responses to AZD1222 COVID-19 vaccine. Here immunoSEQ multiplex PCR was the method, and the copy in TCRdb shows in-frame clones only, minus some. The table lists about 120,000 clones, roughly 88% of them singletons. The sequencing used peripheral blood, collected on day 0 of AZD1222 vaccination. Receptors originate from an adult in good health.

The V gene is TRBV4-1, the J gene TRBJ1-1; 7 bases map to TRBD1. The CDR3 contains 15 residues. CDR1 MGHRA and CDR2 YSYEKL come from the germline V gene. Trimming took 1 base from V and 4 from J; bases not matched to a gene: 6. As DNA, the CDR3 is TGCGCCAGCAGCCAAGGCGACAGGGTCACCACTGAAGCTTTCTTT. Its translation: CASSQGDRVTTEAFF.

This rearrangement joins TRBV6-5 to TRBJ1-2, with a weak D call TRBD1 (6 bases). The germline gives CDR1 MNHEY, CDR2 SVGAGI. The CDR3 length is 14 residues. The V end was cut by 6 bases, the J end by 2 bases, with 13 bases between. The CDR3 loop reads CASSNREGNYGYTF. For the CDR3, the DNA is TGTGCCAGCAGCAACAGGGAGGGAAACTATGGCTACACCTTC.

The chain is built from TRBV18 and TRBJ1-3; D gene ambiguous. Trimming pared 3 bases from V and 4 bases from J, leaving 13 bases between. Germline V gene lookup returns CDR1 KGHSH and CDR2 LQKENI. The CDR3 consists of 15 residues. The DNA for the CDR3 is TGTGCCAGCTCACCCAGACCTATCCCGGGAAACACCATATATTTT. It specifies CASSPRPIPGNTIYF.

This clone was observed once. This chain joins TRBV28 and TRBJ2-5; possibly TRBD2 for D (6 bases). Germline CDR1 is MDHEN and CDR2 is SYDVKM. The CDR3 sequence is 14 residues long. The V and J ends lost 7 bases and 1 base respectively, with 13 bases between them. CDR3 loop: CASKVRSGQETQYF. DNA of the CDR3: TGTGCCAGCAAGGTACGTAGCGGCCAAGAGACCCAGTACTTC.

The CDR3 DNA is TGTGCCAGCAGCTTGAATGCGGGACTGTTCACAGATACGCAGTATTTT. Its translation is CASSLNAGLFTDTQYF. The chain joins TRBV7-2 to TRBJ2-3; weak D call: TRBD2 (6 bases). Per germline, CDR1 SGHTA and CDR2 FQGNSA. Trimming left V 3 bases short and J 2 bases short, with 15 bases between. This CDR3 is 16 amino acids long.

This clone was observed a single time. This chain uses TRBV10-1 with TRBJ1-4, with TRBD1 as a possible D gene (6 bases). This CDR3 is 16 amino acids long. V shed 9 bases and J shed 3 bases, with 20 bases lying between them. Looked up from germline, CDR1 is WNHNN and CDR2 is SYGVQD (reference sequence). The DNA for the CDR3 is TGCGCCAGTGGCACGACGCCACCAGGGGCTAATGAAAAACTGTTTTTT. It yields the protein CASGTTPPGANEKLFF.

V is TRBV15 and J is TRBJ1-2; D uncertain. Per germline, CDR1 LNHNV and CDR2 YYDKDF (reference sequence). The CDR3 contains 12 residues. Trimming stripped 3 bases from V and 7 bases from J, with 9 bases between. The CDR3 sequence is CATSRGLGGYTF. Here the CDR3 DNA reads TGTGCCACCAGCAGGGGGTTAGGTGGCTACACCTTC.

This chain joins TRBV29-1 and TRBJ1-4; TRBD1 might be the D (6 bases). The CDR3 is 14 residues long. Germline CDR1 SQVTM, CDR2 ANQGSEA. Trimming shortened V by 4 bases and J by 3 bases, and 12 bases separated the two germline ends. The DNA for the CDR3 is TGCAGCGTTGGAAGGGGGACTCCTAATGAAAAACTGTTTTTT. Residues: CSVGRGTPNEKLFF.

This clone was counted a single time. The CDR3 spells CASRTAPTSNQPQHF. CDR3 nucleotide sequence: TGTGCCAGCAGGACGGCCCCGACAAGCAATCAGCCCCAGCATTTT. The V and J genes are TRBV6-6 and TRBJ1-5, with unresolved D. This CDR3 has 15 amino acids. The V end lost 6 bases, the J end lost 1 base, and 13 bases lay between the germline ends. The germline CDR1 and CDR2 sequences are MNHNY and SVGAGI (reference sequence).

The V gene is TRBV10-3, the J gene TRBJ1-1, with 9 bases matching TRBD1. The CDR3 loop spans 16 amino acids. J gave up 3 bases and V 6 bases, and 11 bases lay outside the gene matches. Germline V gene data show CDR1 as ENHRY and CDR2 as SYGVKD. The CDR3 DNA reads TGTGCCATCAGAAAGATACTACAGGGGGCAGACACTGAAGCTTTCTTT. It yields the protein CAIRKILQGADTEAFF.

The J gene is TRBJ2-7, the V gene TRBV27, with 12 bases matching TRBD2. Germline CDR1 and CDR2: MNHEY and SMNVEV (reference sequence). With 6 bases clipped from V and 6 bases from J, the junction kept 9 bases outside the gene matches. The CDR3 has 15 amino acids. CDR3 coding DNA: TGTGCCAGCAGACCAGCTAGCGGGGGGGGTTTCGAGCAGTACTTC. Translation gives CASRPASGGGFEQYF.

CDR3 protein: CARGVRGQLSYEQYF. CDR3 nucleotides: TGTGCCAGGGGGGTGAGGGGACAGCTTTCCTACGAGCAGTACTTC. The V and J genes are TRBV6-5 and TRBJ2-7, with 7 nucleotides matching TRBD1. The germline V gene encodes CDR1 MNHEY and CDR2 SVGAGI. V lost 9 bases, J lost 1 base, and 12 bases stayed unmatched. The CDR3 is 15 amino acids.

J is TRBJ2-5 and V is TRBV5-1, with D possibly matching TRBD2 (6 bases). TRBJ2-7 explains the end of the DNA better; the J call may be wrong. There are 15 residues in the CDR3. The germline V gene has CDR1 SGHRS and CDR2 YFSETQ. CDR3 amino acids: CASSLGGADPYEQYF. Here the CDR3 DNA reads TGCGCCAGCAGCTTAGGAGGGGCCGATCCCTACGAGCAGTACTTC.

The genes are TRBV29-1 and TRBJ1-1; D uncertain. The CDR3 spans 13 residues. Deletions cut 6 bases from V and 1 base from J, with 12 bases between. Germline V gene sequence: CDR1 SQVTM, CDR2 ANQGSEA. The DNA for the CDR3 is TGCAGCGTACCGAATAACCAGAACACTGAAGCTTTCTTT. It codes for CSVPNNQNTEAFF.

The rearrangement joins TRBV14 to TRBJ1-5, with D maybe TRBD1 (5 bases). The V gene lost 5 bases and the J gene lost 11 bases, with 13 bases spanning the gap. Per the germline V gene, CDR1 is SGHDN and CDR2 is FVKESK. The CDR3 extends over 12 amino acids. The CDR3: CASSGSAGTQHF. CDR3 DNA: TGTGCCAGCAGCGGAAGCGCAGGGACCCAGCATTTT.